The rows below give T cell receptor beta chains drawn from one sample of a study of cytomegalovirus exposure and HLA in healthy donors. Here immunoSEQ multiplex PCR was the method, and the copy in TCRdb shows in-frame clones only, minus some. The sample records about 86,000 clones, 74% being singletons. Sequencing used PBMCs. The receptor source for this set is a woman aged 45-65 years in good health and CMV-seropositive. Each CDR3 is given with its conserved first and last residue. The order of the fields is V gene, D gene, J gene, clone size, CDR3 protein, CDR3 DNA. D genes are given only for firm matches. A row's size may be missing; if present it is once, few, many or a size class.

V: TRBV28
D: TRBD2
J: TRBJ2-5
size: .
CDR3: CASSLILAGGQETQYF
DNA: TGTGCCAGCAGTTTAATACTAGCGGGCGGTCAAGAGACCCAGTACTTC

V: TRBV5-6
D: .
J: TRBJ2-2
size: .
CDR3: CASSLGTATGELFF
DNA: TGTGCCAGCAGCTTGGGGACAGCCACCGGGGAGCTGTTTTTT

V: TRBV19
D: TRBD2
J: TRBJ2-5
size: .
CDR3: CASRLSGAQETQYF
DNA: TGTGCCAGTAGGCTGAGCGGGGCCCAAGAGACCCAGTACTTC

V: TRBV29-1
D: TRBD2
J: TRBJ2-3
size: .
CDR3: CSVGGTVTSGSPDTQYF
DNA: TGCAGCGTTGGGGGGACAGTAACTAGCGGGAGCCCAGATACGCAGTATTTT

V: TRBV7-9
D: TRBD1
J: TRBJ1-2
size: .
CDR3: CASSIGQGPYGYTF
DNA: TGTGCCAGCAGCATAGGACAGGGCCCCTATGGCTACACCTTC

V: TRBV5-4
D: TRBD1
J: TRBJ1-2
size: .
CDR3: CASSTQGGMGYTF
DNA: TGTGCCAGCAGCACCCAGGGGGGTATGGGGTACACCTTC

V: TRBV7-9
D: .
J: TRBJ1-2
size: .
CDR3: CASQRGGNYGYTF
DNA: TGTGCCAGCCAGCGGGGGGGTAACTATGGCTACACCTTC

V: TRBV4-2
D: TRBD2
J: TRBJ2-1
size: .
CDR3: CASSQEGGSSYNEQFF
DNA: TGTGCCAGCAGCCAAGAAGGCGGGAGCTCCTACAATGAGCAGTTCTTC

V: TRBV27
D: .
J: TRBJ1-5
size: once
CDR3: CASSLQGYSNQPQHF
DNA: TGTGCCAGCAGTCTTCAGGGATATAGCAATCAGCCCCAGCATTTT

V: TRBV5-1
D: .
J: TRBJ2-4
size: .
CDR3: CASSLMGGQVGNIQYF
DNA: TGCGCCAGCAGCTTGATGGGGGGGCAAGTTGGAAACATTCAGTACTTC

V: TRBV9
D: TRBD2
J: TRBJ2-7
size: few
CDR3: CASSVGVGGSSYEQYF
DNA: TGTGCCAGCAGCGTAGGGGTCGGCGGGAGCTCCTACGAGCAGTACTTC

V: TRBV11-3
D: TRBD2
J: TRBJ2-3
size: .
CDR3: CASSYSLAGGKTDTQYF
DNA: TGTGCCAGCAGCTACTCCTTAGCGGGAGGGAAGACAGATACGCAGTATTTT

V: TRBV19
D: TRBD1
J: TRBJ1-1
size: .
CDR3: CASTPPGQGSAFF
DNA: TGTGCCAGTACCCCACCGGGACAGGGATCAGCTTTCTTT

V: TRBV5-4
D: .
J: TRBJ2-1
size: .
CDR3: CASSSRLLGNEQFF
DNA: TGTGCCAGCAGCTCCAGACTTCTTGGAAATGAGCAGTTCTTC

V: TRBV9
D: .
J: TRBJ1-1
size: .
CDR3: CASSPEGGFDEAFF
DNA: TGTGCCAGCAGCCCAGAGGGGGGGTTTGATGAAGCTTTCTTT

V: TRBV7-6
D: TRBD1
J: TRBJ2-7
size: .
CDR3: CASSPRGQTYEQYF
DNA: TGTGCCAGCAGCCCGAGGGGGCAGACCTACGAGCAGTACTTC

V: TRBV5-1
D: .
J: TRBJ2-2
size: once
CDR3: CASSLDRPTGTGELFF
DNA: TGCGCCAGCAGCTTGGACAGGCCGACGGGTACCGGGGAGCTGTTTTTT

V: TRBV29-1
D: TRBD1
J: TRBJ2-5
size: .
CDR3: CSVGGQGAPQYF
DNA: TGCAGCGTTGGTGGACAGGGGGCCCCCCAGTACTTC

V: TRBV27
D: .
J: TRBJ1-1
size: .
CDR3: CASSLSRLSPEAFF
DNA: TGTGCCAGCAGTTTAAGCCGGTTATCACCTGAAGCTTTCTTT

V: TRBV6-1
D: TRBD1
J: TRBJ1-4
size: few
CDR3: CASREQGAANEKLFF
DNA: TGTGCCAGCAGGGAACAGGGGGCGGCTAATGAAAAACTGTTTTTT

V: TRBV15
D: TRBD1
J: TRBJ1-1
size: .
CDR3: CATSREDRGRNEAFF
DNA: TGTGCCACCAGCAGAGAAGACAGGGGGCGGAATGAAGCTTTCTTT

V: TRBV7-9
D: TRBD1
J: TRBJ2-4
size: once
CDR3: CASSQTGNKNIQYF
DNA: TGTGCCAGCAGCCAGACAGGGAACAAAAACATTCAGTACTTC

V: TRBV30
D: .
J: TRBJ1-3
size: .
CDR3: CAWSVRRDSSGNTIYF
DNA: TGTGCCTGGAGTGTACGGCGGGACTCCTCTGGAAACACCATATATTTT

V: TRBV5-1
D: TRBD1
J: TRBJ2-7
size: once
CDR3: CASSRQDRDYEQYF
DNA: TGCGCCAGCAGTCGCCAGGACAGGGACTACGAGCAGTACTTC

V: TRBV14
D: .
J: TRBJ2-5
size: .
CDR3: CASSQEFGSGETQYF
DNA: TGTGCCAGCAGCCAAGAATTCGGTTCCGGGGAGACCCAGTACTTC

V: TRBV6-5
D: .
J: TRBJ1-2
size: .
CDR3: CASSYSMEYGYTF
DNA: TGTGCCAGCAGTTACTCGATGGAGTATGGCTACACCTTC

V: TRBV28
D: TRBD1
J: TRBJ2-7
size: .
CDR3: CASSQGTGGYEQYF
DNA: TGTGCCAGCAGTCAGGGGACAGGGGGTTACGAGCAGTACTTC

V: TRBV30
D: .
J: TRBJ2-1
size: .
CDR3: CAWSASTNGENEQFF
DNA: TGTGCCTGGAGTGCCTCCACAAACGGGGAGAATGAGCAGTTCTTC

V: TRBV5-6
D: TRBD1
J: TRBJ2-4
size: .
CDR3: CASSWGTGKNIQYF
DNA: TGTGCCAGCAGCTGGGGGACAGGGAAAAACATTCAGTACTTC

V: TRBV5-1
D: TRBD1
J: TRBJ2-7
size: .
CDR3: CASSLGGQGFNEQYF
DNA: TGCGCCAGCAGCTTGGGGGGACAGGGGTTCAACGAGCAGTACTTC

V: TRBV19
D: TRBD2
J: TRBJ2-1
size: .
CDR3: CASSKGAGGPFYEQFF
DNA: TGTGCCAGTAGTAAAGGGGCGGGAGGGCCGTTCTATGAGCAGTTCTTC

V: TRBV15
D: .
J: TRBJ2-1
size: few
CDR3: CATSRDPLSEQFF
DNA: TGTGCCACCAGCAGAGACCCGTTGAGTGAGCAGTTCTTC